The 3 T cell receptor beta chains listed next were all sequenced from one sample in a study of Tregs in tolerant kidney transplant recipients (dated by TCRdb to between 2018 and 2021). The time point label of this sample denotes: blood sample drawn before combined kidney and bone marrow transplant. Library creation used the immunoSEQ multiplex PCR assay. Here the immuneACCESS table is served through TCRdb, limited to in-frame sequences with V and J called. Missing clones are a known gap in these copies; in checked studies unresolved V genes cover under half, and the rest lacks a known reason. The sample includes roughly 69,000 clones, with about 88% observed a single time. The ten most abundant clones make up roughly 0.4% of the sample. The specimen was CD4+ T cells from blood, collected before the transplant. The receptors were sampled from a human donor who received a combined kidney and bone marrow transplant.

This chain links TRBV6-1 with TRBJ2-1; 7 positions match TRBD2. The CDR3 consists of 15 residues. Trimming removed 4 bases from V and 5 bases from J; junction bases left unmatched: 8. Germline-derived CDR1 and CDR2 are MNHNS and SASEGT. The CDR3 nucleotides are TGTGCCAGCAGTGGGAATAGCGGGCAAAACAATGAGCAGTTCTTC. It yields the protein CASSGNSGQNNEQFF.

This chain links TRBV28 with TRBJ1-5; 7 positions match TRBD1. CDR1 and CDR2 (germline): MDHEN, SYDVKM. The CDR3 is 16 residues long. V shed 2 bases and J 6 bases; nucleotides not matched to a gene: 10. The CDR3, as DNA: TGTGCCAGCAGTTTAGATATAAACAGGGGAGCTCAGCCCCAGCATTTT. Protein: CASSLDINRGAQPQHF. The complete variable domain, with remaining parts taken from reference TRBV28 and TRBJ1-5, reads DVKVTQSSRYLVKRTGEKVFLECVQDMDHENMFWYRQDPGLGLRLIYFSYDVKMKEKGDIPEGYSVSREKKERFSLILESASTNQTSMYLCASSLDINRGAQPQHFGDGTRLSIL.

This chain uses TRBV29-1 with TRBJ1-1, with D perhaps TRBD1 (6 bases). Trimming pared 6 bases from V and 7 bases from J, leaving 9 bases between. This CDR3 has 10 amino acids. Germline-derived CDR1 and CDR2 are SQVTM and ANQGSEA. CDR3 in amino acids: CSVQGFEAFF. In nucleotides, the CDR3 is TGCAGCGTCCAGGGGTTTGAAGCTTTCTTT.